These 20 T cell receptor beta chains were all obtained from the same sample, sequenced in a study of OX40 agonist ivuxolimab in advanced cancers. Only in-frame clones appear in the TCRdb table, and some are missing; sequencing was by immunoSEQ multiplex PCR. Of about 61,000 clones in the sample, around 87% were seen once. Source: CD4+ or CD8+ T cells sorted from blood, taken in a trial of the OX40 agonist ivuxolimab. The receptors originated from an adult with an advanced solid tumor such as melanoma, head and neck, liver or kidney cancer.

The J gene is TRBJ2-2, the V gene TRBV7-8; D is unclear. The CDR3 runs to 15 residues. Trimming left V 1 base short and J 8 bases short, with 14 bases between. Germline V gives CDR1 SGHVS, CDR2 FQNEAQ. The CDR3 DNA reads as TGTGCCAGCAGCTTAGAGGTCAGAGCTAGTGGGGAGCTGTTTTTT. Protein sequence: CASSLEVRASGELFF.

V and J are TRBV7-2 and TRBJ1-5; 7 bases are shared with TRBD1. The CDR3 has 14 residues. Germline values: CDR1 SGHTA, CDR2 FQGNSA. Germline trimming cut 6 bases from V and 5 bases from J; bases unmatched to any gene: 7. CDR3 in DNA: TGTGCCAGCAGAGCCGGGACAGACTATCAGCCCCAGCATTTT. It codes for CASRAGTDYQPQHF.

The chain joins TRBV28 to TRBJ2-7, with D perhaps assigned TRBD1 or TRBD2 (6 bases each). Trimming removed 6 bases from V and 6 bases from J, with 15 bases in between. This CDR3 region has 13 residues. Germline CDR1 MDHEN, CDR2 SYDVKM. CDR3 nucleotides: TGTGCCAGCAGCCCCGGGGGCAGGCTCGAGCAGTACTTC. Protein: CASSPGGRLEQYF. Drawing the rest from reference TRBV28 and TRBJ2-7, the complete variable domain is DVKVTQSSRYLVKRTGEKVFLECVQDMDHENMFWYRQDPGLGLRLIYFSYDVKMKEKGDIPEGYSVSREKKERFSLILESASTNQTSMYLCASSPGGRLEQYFGPGTRLTVT.

CDR3 nucleotides: TGTGCCAGCATTGACGGACAGGGCAACGAGCAGTACTTC. This translates into CASIDGQGNEQYF. The chain couples TRBV11-2 to TRBJ2-7; 8 nucleotides agree with TRBD1. Germline CDR1 SGHAT, CDR2 FQNNGV. The CDR3 length is 13 residues. V lost 7 bases to trimming and J lost 5 bases; unmatched junction nucleotides: 7.

This clone was found a few times. V and J are TRBV4-2 and TRBJ2-1; D not resolved. V gave up 1 base and J gave up 9 bases, with 4 bases separating them. The germline gives CDR1 LGHNA, CDR2 YNFKEQ. The CDR3 covers 11 residues. This chain's CDR3 is CASSQGTEQFF. The CDR3 DNA sequence: TGTGCCAGCAGCCAAGGCACTGAGCAGTTCTTC.

This sequence joins TRBV19 and TRBJ1-3; maybe TRBD1 (6 bases). In germline, CDR1 is LNHDA, CDR2 SQIVND (reference sequence). The CDR3 loop spans 15 amino acids. Trimming took off 3 bases at V and 0 bases at J, with 9 bases between the two ends. The CDR3 reads CASSIGGLSGNTIYF. The CDR3 DNA is TGTGCCAGTAGTATTGGGGGCCTCTCTGGAAACACCATATATTTT.

This chain joins TRBV5-1 and TRBJ1-5; 10 bases agree with TRBD1. CDR1 SGHRS and CDR2 YFSETQ come from the germline V gene. Trimming cost V 4 bases and J 6 bases; bases outside gene matches: 7. The CDR3 has 15 amino acids. CDR3 sequence (DNA): TGCGCCAGCAGCCAGGGGACAGGGGCCAGTCAGCCCCAGCATTTT. It encodes CASSQGTGASQPQHF.

The genes are TRBV4-1 and TRBJ1-2; a possible D gene is TRBD1 (5 bases). CDR1 is MGHRA, CDR2 YSYEKL, per germline. This CDR3 comprises 16 residues. The V gene lost 1 base and the J gene lost 7 bases, with 19 bases spanning the gap. The CDR3 loop is CASSQVTATGDAGYTF. As DNA, the CDR3 is TGCGCCAGCAGCCAAGTAACCGCTACGGGGGACGCTGGCTACACCTTC.

This sequence joins TRBV19 and TRBJ2-5; 7 nucleotides line up with TRBD1. The CDR3 is 14 residues long. V trimming: 2 bases; J trimming: 5 bases; junction bases outside the gene matches: 5. CDR1 is LNHDA, CDR2 SQIVND, per germline (reference sequence). For the CDR3, the DNA is TGTGCCAGTAGTATAACAGGGGCCCGGGAGACCCAGTACTTC. Translating gives CASSITGARETQYF.

This chain uses TRBV5-5 with TRBJ1-2, with D perhaps TRBD1 (5 bases). This CDR3 region has 14 residues. Germline values: CDR1 SGHKS, CDR2 YYEKEE (reference sequence). Trimming shortened V by 3 bases and J by 2 bases, and 11 bases separated the two germline ends. CDR3 protein: CASSSGGENYGYTF. DNA for the CDR3: TGTGCCAGCAGCTCCGGGGGGGAGAACTATGGCTACACCTTC.

The rearrangement uses TRBV5-1 and TRBJ2-2; perhaps TRBD1 as D (5 bases). Trimming stripped 4 bases from V and 3 bases from J, with 13 bases between. In germline, CDR1 is SGHRS, CDR2 YFSETQ. The CDR3 is 15 residues long. The CDR3 sequence: CASSPNPRDTGELFF. The CDR3 DNA reads TGCGCCAGCAGCCCTAACCCCAGGGACACCGGGGAGCTGTTTTTT. Using reference TRBV5-1 and TRBJ2-2 for the parts outside the CDR3, the full variable domain is KAGVTQTPRYLIKTRGQQVTLSCSPISGHRSVSWYQQTPGQGLQFLFEYFSETQRNKGNFPGRFSGRQFSNSRSEMNVSTLELGDSALYLCASSPNPRDTGELFFGEGSRLTVL.

The gene calls are TRBV2 and TRBJ2-5; weak D call: TRBD2 (5 bases). CDR3 size: 15 residues. Germline CDR1 SNHLY, CDR2 FYNNEI. Trimming took 2 bases from V and 0 from J, leaving 10 bases between them. The CDR3 is CASSESPGYQETQYF. The CDR3 DNA sequence: TGTGCCAGCAGTGAAAGTCCGGGGTACCAAGAGACCCAGTACTTC.

The chain joins TRBV4-1 to TRBJ2-6; possible D gene TRBD1, 5 bases. The germline gives CDR1 MGHRA, CDR2 YSYEKL. The V and J ends lost 1 base and 0 bases respectively, with 7 bases between them. The CDR3 totals 16 residues. In nucleotides, the CDR3 is TGCGCCAGCAGCCAAGGACAGAGCTCTGGGGCCAACGTCCTGACTTTC. This translates into CASSQGQSSGANVLTF.

The chain recombines TRBV29-1 with TRBJ2-5; D remains ambiguous. CDR3 length: 14 residues. Germline V gene sequence: CDR1 SQVTM, CDR2 ANQGSEA. Trimming shortened V by 3 bases and J by 1 base, and 12 bases separated the two germline ends. Here the CDR3 DNA reads TGCAGCGTTGATTCAGCCCCGATCCAAGAGACCCAGTACTTC. It specifies CSVDSAPIQETQYF.

The genes are TRBV5-4 and TRBJ2-1; D is perhaps TRBD1 or TRBD2 (5 bases each). Germline V gene sequence: CDR1 SGHNT, CDR2 YYREEE (reference sequence). CDR3 length: 15 residues. Trimming left V 8 bases short and J 0 bases short, with 15 bases between. In nucleotides, the CDR3 is TGTGCCAGGTCGCATGGGGGTGCCTCCTACAATGAGCAGTTCTTC. Translated: CARSHGGASYNEQFF.

The CDR3 sequence: CATSRGEASNGYTF. The CDR3 coding sequence is TGTGCCACCAGCAGAGGGGAGGCTTCGAATGGCTACACCTTC. The chain links TRBV15 to TRBJ1-2; D call uncertain. Between the trimmed V and J ends, which lost 1 base and 6 bases, there was a span of 12 bases. Germline V gene lookup returns CDR1 LNHNV and CDR2 YYDKDF (reference sequence). The CDR3 runs 14 residues.

This clone was recorded a few times. The V gene is TRBV9, the J gene TRBJ1-4; a weak D match, TRBD1 (6 bases). The CDR3 is 15 residues long. Germline V CDR1 and CDR2: SGDLS, YYNGEE. Trimming left V 0 bases short and J 7 bases short, with 13 bases between. For the CDR3, the DNA is TGTGCCAGCAGCGTAGCGGGGGGCTGGGGTGAAAAACTGTTTTTT. Its translation is CASSVAGGWGEKLFF.

This clone appeared a single time. J is TRBJ1-4 and V is TRBV6-1; perhaps TRBD1 as D (5 bases). Trimming shortened V by 7 bases and J by 6 bases, and 12 bases separated the two germline ends. CDR1 and CDR2 from the germline V gene are MNHNS and SASEGT. The CDR3 extends over 13 amino acids. Here the CDR3 DNA reads TGTGCCAGCACAGGGTACACGTATGAAAAACTGTTTTTT. It is translated as CASTGYTYEKLFF.

The chain is built from TRBV6-5 and TRBJ1-1; 11 bases agree with TRBD1. V gave up 8 bases and J gave up 5 bases; unmatched junction bases: 7. The CDR3 sequence is 14 residues long. Germline loops: CDR1 MNHEY, CDR2 SVGAGI. For the CDR3, the DNA is TGTGCCAGCCTCCGGGACAGGGGGTATACTGAAGCTTTCTTT. Translation: CASLRDRGYTEAFF.

The table lists this clone with a few counts. This CDR3 is CASSLRGPGTGYTF. DNA of the CDR3: TGTGCCAGCAGCTTGAGGGGGCCAGGGACTGGCTACACCTTC. V gene TRBV7-8 combines with J gene TRBJ1-2; 7 nucleotides match TRBD1. Germline CDR1 is SGHVS and CDR2 is FQNEAQ. Trimming at V came to 3 bases and at J to 7 bases, leaving 8 bases not matched to a gene. This CDR3 has 14 amino acids. Together with reference TRBV7-8 and TRBJ1-2, the CDR3 gives the full variable domain: GAGVSQSPRYKVAKRGQDVALRCDPISGHVSLFWYQQALGQGPEFLTYFQNEAQLDKSGLPSDRFFAERPEGSVSTLKIQRTQQEDSAVYLCASSLRGPGTGYTFGSGTRLTVV.